This TCR beta chain stems from a study of T cells after yellow fever vaccination. Study-wide findings and caveats: Weaker, the secondary response had a peak occurring faster, on day 5 versus 15. Among primary-vaccination clones, most reappeared after the booster, at around 97% for CD4 and around 91% for CD8.

By 5'RACE template switching, TCR cDNA was produced, with a universal primer site and UMIs added in the process. TCRdb reprocessed the 5' RACE reads with MiXCR, giving one entry per CDR3 protein. The sample carries roughly 310,000 distinct CDR3 sequences, roughly 8.7% recorded once. This clonotype occurred a few times. No antigen is known for it. This CDR3 contains 14 residues. Germline V gene data show CDR1 as SEHNR and CDR2 as FQNEAQ (reference sequence). V was pared by 7 bases and J by 5 bases, with 8 bases of the junction left unmatched. V is TRBV7-9 and J is TRBJ2-3; 8 bases fit TRBD2. The sequenced sample was PBMCs, obtained on the day of the first yellow fever vaccination. The receptor was derived from a man between 18 and 35 years old who received the YFV17D yellow fever vaccine. The CDR3, as DNA: TGTGCCAGCATGCCGGGACTAGTAGGAGATACGCAGTATTTT. Its translation: CASMPGLVGDTQYF.